Listed here are 2 T cell receptor beta chains from one sample, sequenced in a study of blood T cell repertoires in COVID-19. Sequencing used immunoSEQ multiplex PCR; TCRdb keeps in-frame clones, though not all of them. The sample holds 45,000 to 60,000 clones, 82% seen once. The material sequenced was peripheral blood. The receptors here all came from a human donor with acute or convalescent COVID-19. The donor label of this sample is uncertain.

The chain joins TRBV7-3 to TRBJ1-2; maybe TRBD1 (6 bases). In germline, CDR1 is SGHTA, CDR2 FQGTGA. The V gene lost 5 bases and the J gene lost 4 bases, with 23 bases spanning the gap. The CDR3 extends over 17 amino acids. The CDR3 here is CASSLPTDSLMIYGYTF. CDR3 DNA sequence: TGTGCCAGCAGCCTTCCGACGGACAGCCTAATGATCTATGGCTACACCTTC.

The V and J genes are TRBV7-6 and TRBJ1-3; D perhaps matches TRBD1 (5 bases). The V end lost 0 bases, the J end lost 2 bases, and 11 bases lay between the germline ends. Germline V CDR1 and CDR2: SGHVS, FNYEAQ. The CDR3 loop spans 16 amino acids. This CDR3 is CASSLASGGTGNTIYF. The CDR3 DNA is TGTGCCAGCAGCTTAGCTTCGGGGGGAACTGGAAACACCATATATTTT.